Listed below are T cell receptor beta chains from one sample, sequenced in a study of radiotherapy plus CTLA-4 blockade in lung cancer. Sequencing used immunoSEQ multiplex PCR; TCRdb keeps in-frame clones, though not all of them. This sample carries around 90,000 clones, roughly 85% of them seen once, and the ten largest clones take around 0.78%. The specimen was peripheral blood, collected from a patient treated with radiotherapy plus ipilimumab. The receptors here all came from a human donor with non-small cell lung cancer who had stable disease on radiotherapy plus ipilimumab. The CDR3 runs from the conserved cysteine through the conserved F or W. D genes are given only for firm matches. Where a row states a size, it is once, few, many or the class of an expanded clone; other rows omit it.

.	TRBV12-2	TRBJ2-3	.	CASRLIPAGSVDTQYF	TGTGCAAGTCGCTTAATCCCCGCAGGGAGCGTGGATACGCAGTATTTT
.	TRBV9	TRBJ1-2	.	CASSGGLTRGYTF	TGTGCCAGCAGTGGCGGGCTGACTCGGGGCTACACCTTC
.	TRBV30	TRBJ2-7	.	CAWSVGSGWYEQYF	TGTGCCTGGAGTGTAGGTTCGGGTTGGTACGAGCAGTACTTC
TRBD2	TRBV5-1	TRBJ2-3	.	CASSLAGVTDTQYF	TGCGCCAGCTCACTAGCGGGGGTCACAGATACGCAGTATTTT
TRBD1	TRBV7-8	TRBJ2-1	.	CASSLYRDRVTEQFF	TGTGCCAGCAGCCTCTACCGGGACAGGGTTACTGAGCAGTTCTTC
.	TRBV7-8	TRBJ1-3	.	CASSIEKNTIYF	TGTGCCAGCAGCATCGAGAAAAACACCATATATTTT
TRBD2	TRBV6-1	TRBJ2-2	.	CASIGTTYTGELFF	TGTGCCAGCATTGGGACTACCTACACCGGGGAGCTGTTTTTT
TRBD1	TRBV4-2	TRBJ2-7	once	CASSQENRGDEQYF	TGTGCCAGCAGCCAAGAGAACAGGGGGGACGAGCAGTACTTC
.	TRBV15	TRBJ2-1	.	CATSRVPVWGHNEQFF	TGTGCCACCAGCAGGGTGCCTGTTTGGGGGCACAATGAGCAGTTCTTC
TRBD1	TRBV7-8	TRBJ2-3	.	CASSSITDRGRDTQYF	TGTGCCAGCAGCTCTATCACGGACAGGGGGAGGGATACGCAGTATTTT
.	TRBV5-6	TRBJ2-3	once	CASSLVRGASTDTQYF	TGTGCCAGCAGCTTAGTAAGGGGGGCTAGCACAGATACGCAGTATTTT
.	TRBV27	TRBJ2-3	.	CASSLLGGGGDTQYF	TGTGCCAGCAGTTTATTGGGAGGGGGTGGGGATACGCAGTATTTT
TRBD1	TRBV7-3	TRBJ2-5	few	CASSLDRGETQYF	TGTGCCAGCAGCCTCGACAGGGGAGAGACCCAGTACTTC
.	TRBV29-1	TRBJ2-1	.	CSVETDSSYNEQFF	TGCAGCGTTGAGACGGATAGCTCCTACAATGAGCAGTTCTTC
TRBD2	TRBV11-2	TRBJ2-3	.	CASSFGLAGVTDTQYF	TGTGCCAGCAGCTTCGGACTAGCGGGGGTCACAGATACGCAGTATTTT
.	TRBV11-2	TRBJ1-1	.	CASSLEWGRANTEAFF	TGTGCCAGCAGCTTAGAATGGGGTAGGGCGAACACTGAAGCTTTCTTT
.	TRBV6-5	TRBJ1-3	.	CASSGDRNTIYF	TGTGCCAGCAGTGGCGACAGAAACACCATATATTTT
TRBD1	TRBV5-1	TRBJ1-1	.	CASSTGQGFTLRGAFF	TGCGCCAGCAGCACCGGACAGGGGTTTACACTGAGGGGAGCTTTCTTT
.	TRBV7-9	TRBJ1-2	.	CASSHRGSDYGYTF	TGTGCCAGCAGCCACCGGGGTTCTGACTATGGCTACACCTTC
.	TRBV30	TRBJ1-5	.	CAWSLQGGQPQHF	TGTGCCTGGAGTCTACAGGGAGGTCAGCCCCAGCATTTT
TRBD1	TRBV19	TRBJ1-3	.	CASVDRAVDTIYF	TGTGCCAGTGTCGACAGGGCGGTCGACACCATATATTTT
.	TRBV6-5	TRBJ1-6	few	CASSPTGGNSPLHF	TGTGCCAGCAGCCCGACAGGAGGTAATTCACCCCTCCACTTT
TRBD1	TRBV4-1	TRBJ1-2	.	CASSRLGTAYGYTF	TGCGCCAGCAGCCGGCTCGGGACAGCATATGGCTACACCTTC
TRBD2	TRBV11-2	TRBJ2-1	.	CASSFAAGGLSEQFF	TGTGCCAGCAGCTTTGCGGCGGGGGGACTAAGTGAGCAGTTCTTC
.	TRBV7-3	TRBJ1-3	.	CASSLTADGNTIYF	TGTGCCAGCAGCTTAACGGCGGACGGAAACACCATATATTTT
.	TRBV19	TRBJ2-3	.	CASSTQTGGTDTQYF	TGTGCCAGTAGTACCCAGACGGGGGGCACAGATACGCAGTATTTT
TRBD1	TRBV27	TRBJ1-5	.	CASKRGQVNQPQHF	TGTGCCAGCAAGAGGGGACAGGTCAATCAGCCCCAGCATTTT
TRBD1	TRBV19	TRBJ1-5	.	CASSNFLTGDQPQHF	TGTGCCAGTAGTAACTTCCTGACAGGGGATCAGCCCCAGCATTTT
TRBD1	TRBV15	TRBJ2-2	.	CATSTTPGQGRSGELFF	TGTGCCACCAGCACTACCCCGGGACAGGGGAGATCCGGGGAGCTGTTTTTT
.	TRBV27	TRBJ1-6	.	CASSFSGSTPLHF	TGTGCCAGCAGTTTCTCTGGCTCAACTCCCCTCCACTTT
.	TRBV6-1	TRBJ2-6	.	CASSEGPGLTGANVLTF	TGTGCCAGCAGTGAAGGCCCGGGTCTCACTGGGGCCAACGTCCTGACTTTC
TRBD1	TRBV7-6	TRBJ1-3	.	CASSFQGQGPSGNTIYF	TGTGCCAGCAGCTTCCAGGGACAGGGCCCCTCTGGAAACACCATATATTTT
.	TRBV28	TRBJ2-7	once	CASRSGGYEQYF	TGTGCCAGCAGGTCCGGGGGCTACGAGCAGTACTTC
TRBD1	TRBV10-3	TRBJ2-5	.	CAISERQGAGETQYF	TGTGCCATCAGTGAGAGACAGGGGGCGGGAGAGACCCAGTACTTC
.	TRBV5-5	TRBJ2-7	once	CASSLGSAYEQYF	TGTGCCAGCAGCTTGGGAAGCGCCTACGAGCAGTACTTC
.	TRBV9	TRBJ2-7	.	CASSSPTSYEQYF	TGTGCCAGCAGCTCCCCGACTAGTTACGAGCAGTACTTC
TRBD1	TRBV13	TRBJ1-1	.	CASTLPEEGQKKYPTEAFF	TGTGCCAGCACCTTGCCGGAGGAGGGACAGAAGAAATACCCAACTGAAGCTTTCTTT
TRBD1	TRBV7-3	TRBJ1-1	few	CASSLQPRGTGAEAFF	TGTGCCAGCAGCTTACAACCTCGTGGGACAGGGGCTGAAGCTTTCTTT
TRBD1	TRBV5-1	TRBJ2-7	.	CASSLGGTGALSSYEQYF	TGCGCCAGCAGCTTGGGGGGGACAGGGGCCCTTAGCTCCTACGAGCAGTACTTC
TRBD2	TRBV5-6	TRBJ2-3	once	CASSKRGGFRADTQYF	TGTGCCAGCAGCAAGCGGGGGGGCTTTAGGGCAGATACGCAGTATTTT
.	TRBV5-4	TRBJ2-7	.	CASRDPTQGSYEQYF	TGTGCCAGCAGAGATCCCACACAGGGCTCCTACGAGCAGTACTTC
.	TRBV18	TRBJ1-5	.	CASSPPANQPQHF	TGTGCCAGCTCACCACCGGCGAATCAGCCCCAGCATTTT
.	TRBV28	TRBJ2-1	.	CASSPIESNEQFF	TGTGCCAGCAGCCCGATAGAGAGCAATGAGCAGTTCTTC
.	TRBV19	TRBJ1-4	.	CASTTAGGANEKLFF	TGTGCCAGTACCACCGCCGGGGGTGCTAATGAAAAACTGTTTTTT
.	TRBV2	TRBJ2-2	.	CASSDPGRARAGELFF	TGTGCCAGCAGTGACCCTGGCAGGGCAAGGGCCGGGGAGCTGTTTTTT
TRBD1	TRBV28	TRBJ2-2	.	CASRAPGQGRTGELFF	TGTGCCAGCAGGGCGCCGGGACAGGGGAGGACCGGGGAGCTGTTTTTT
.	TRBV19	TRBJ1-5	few	CASNRGPYPGQPQHF	TGTGCCAGTAACCGGGGTCCTTACCCGGGTCAGCCCCAGCATTTT
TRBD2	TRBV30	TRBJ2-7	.	CASRLAGSREQYF	TGTGCCTCGCGACTAGCGGGGTCTCGGGAGCAGTACTTC
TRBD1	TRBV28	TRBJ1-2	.	CASSLTGTGHGYTF	TGTGCCAGCAGCTTAACGGGGACAGGGCATGGCTACACCTTC
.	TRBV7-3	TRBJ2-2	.	CASRIGPTGELFF	TGTGCCAGCCGGATAGGGCCAACCGGGGAGCTGTTTTTT
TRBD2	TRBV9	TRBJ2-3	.	CASSVATRGERADTQYF	TGTGCCAGCAGCGTAGCTACGCGGGGGGAGAGGGCAGATACGCAGTATTTT
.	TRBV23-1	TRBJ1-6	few	CASSQSRGGNSPLHF	TGCGCCAGCAGTCAATCGCGGGGGGGGAATTCACCCCTCCACTTT
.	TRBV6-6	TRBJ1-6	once	CASSFRGGVSPLHF	TGTGCCAGCAGTTTCCGGGGAGGGGTTTCACCCCTCCACTTT
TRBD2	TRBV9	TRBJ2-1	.	CASSDLAGGNEQFF	TGTGCCAGCAGCGATCTAGCGGGGGGGAATGAGCAGTTCTTC
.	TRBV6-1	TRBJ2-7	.	CASSEAGTYEQYF	TGTGCCAGCAGTGAGGCTGGAACCTACGAGCAGTACTTC